This record concerns one TCR beta chain sequence. What it binds is unknown. Both 60 Vbeta primers and 13 Jbeta primers went into the PCR. This table comes from immunoSEQ multiplex PCR, and its TCRdb copy is limited to in-frame clones, with some not included. The sample records 100,000 to 150,000 clones, 75% to 85% being singletons. The sample is drawn from a study of cytomegalovirus exposure and HLA in healthy donors. Germline CDR1 is LNHDA and CDR2 is SQIVND (reference sequence). The CDR3 has 18 amino acids. Trimming took off 5 bases at V and 1 base at J, with 23 bases between the two ends. The study's findings and limits: There were around 160 TCR beta chains listed as cytomegalovirus-associated. Immune exposure information comprised only CMV serostatus. HLA alleles were associated with 15,000 to 20,000 TCR beta sequences in a later analysis at 0.05 false discovery rate. Per a prior analysis, the majority of TCR beta V segments were productive roughly 87% or roughly 30% of the time.

The V and J genes are TRBV19 and TRBJ2-5; unclear D gene. This TCR was recovered from a man younger than 40 in good health and CMV-seronegative. The source material was PBMCs. In DNA form, the CDR3 reads TGTGCCAGTAGTTCCCTGATTAGTCGATCCTTTTCCCAAGAGACCCAGTACTTC. Protein sequence: CASSSLISRSFSQETQYF.